Below, 7 T cell receptor beta chains from the same sample are listed, as sequenced in a study of blood T cell repertoires in COVID-19. Repertoires were generated with immunoSEQ multiplex PCR, while TCRdb's copy carries only in-frame clones and drops some. The sample records 70,000 or so clones, about 80% being singletons. Sequenced sample: peripheral blood. The source of these receptors is a woman aged 55-75 years with acute or convalescent COVID-19.

The chain is built from TRBV30 and TRBJ1-5; D is possibly TRBD1 (6 bases). This CDR3 has 15 residues. Germline values: CDR1 GTSNPN, CDR2 SVGIG (reference sequence). V was trimmed by 3 bases and J by 5 bases, leaving 17 bases between them. CDR3 coding DNA: TGTGCCTGGAGCATGTCACAGGGCGGGTATCAGCCCCAGCATTTT. Amino acid sequence: CAWSMSQGGYQPQHF.

Comment on this clone: The sample carries other DNA sequences with the same CDR3. The V gene is TRBV19, the J gene TRBJ1-5; no reliable D call. This CDR3 is built from 16 residues. The germline V and J ends were trimmed by 1 base and 0 bases, with 10 bases remaining between them. Germline V gene lookup returns CDR1 LNHDA and CDR2 SQIVND (reference sequence). The CDR3 DNA reads as TGTGCCAGTAGTATAGTCCACCGGGGTAGCAATCAGCCCCAGCATTTT. Its protein is CASSIVHRGSNQPQHF.

The V gene is TRBV10-3, the J gene TRBJ1-6, with D possibly being TRBD1 (5 bases). This CDR3 contains 16 residues. In germline, CDR1 is ENHRY, CDR2 SYGVKD. V lost 4 bases, J lost 6 bases, and 16 bases lay in between. The CDR3 sequence is CAISVNGGKSNSPLHF. The CDR3 bases are TGTGCCATCAGTGTAAATGGGGGGAAAAGTAATTCACCCCTCCACTTT.

The gene calls are TRBV6-5 and TRBJ1-1; 7 bases map to TRBD1. This CDR3 comprises 15 residues. The junction had 12 bases not matched to a gene; V was cut back by 10 bases and J by 1 base. The V gene's germline CDR1 is MNHEY and CDR2 SVGAGI. The CDR3 DNA sequence: TGTGCCAACCGTCCAAGGGGGCGCGGGAACACTGAAGCTTTCTTT. This codes for CANRPRGRGNTEAFF.

The V call is TRBV6-5, the J call TRBJ1-2, with D maybe TRBD1 (6 bases). The germline V gene has CDR1 MNHEY and CDR2 SVGAGI. With 7 bases removed from V and 6 bases from J, the gap between germline ends came to 21 bases. CDR3 size: 15 residues. The chain's CDR3 is CASTPRYRVDDGYTF. CDR3 nucleotide sequence: TGTGCCAGCACCCCGCGGTACAGGGTGGACGATGGCTACACCTTC.

The chain has TRBV11-3 and TRBJ1-1; a weak D match, TRBD1 (5 bases). CDR1 SGHNT and CDR2 YENEEA come from the germline V gene. Between the trimmed V and J ends, which lost 1 base and 3 bases, there was a span of 12 bases. This CDR3 has 15 residues. The CDR3 region is CASSLAGPLDTEAFF. CDR3 nucleotides: TGTGCCAGCAGCTTAGCAGGGCCGCTGGACACTGAAGCTTTCTTT.

The chain is built from TRBV9 and TRBJ2-1; D not resolved. The CDR3 is made up of 15 amino acids. Between the trimmed V and J ends, which lost 3 bases and 5 bases, there was a span of 15 bases. Germline V gives CDR1 SGDLS, CDR2 YYNGEE. Here the CDR3 DNA reads TGTGCCAGCAGCGATACCGGGTCCGGCCACAATGAGCAGTTCTTC. Protein: CASSDTGSGHNEQFF.